A single sample gave rise to the 14 T cell receptor beta chains below, sequenced in a study of shared clonotypes between healthy human individuals. Clones were read by immunoSEQ multiplex PCR, and TCRdb kept only the in-frame ones, dropping some. The profile shows about 2.5 million clones, less than 95% of them singletons. Specimen: naive CD4+ T cells from PBMCs. The subset is: CD45RA+ positively selected. These receptors originate from a man aged 18 to 35 in good health. Some clones in this sample may be carry-over from other donors' samples.

V is TRBV5-1 and J is TRBJ2-3; TRBD2 matches 8 bases. The germline V gene encodes CDR1 SGHRS and CDR2 YFSETQ. The CDR3 runs 16 residues. Trimming removed 4 bases from V and 0 bases from J; junction bases left unmatched: 7. The CDR3 region is CASSPGGGPSTDTQYF. CDR3 coding DNA: TGCGCCAGCAGCCCCGGGGGGGGTCCGAGCACAGATACGCAGTATTTT.

The chain carries TRBV6-6 and TRBJ2-7, with D unresolved. The CDR3 length is 13 residues. The germline V gene has CDR1 MNHNY and CDR2 SVGAGI (reference sequence). The V end was cut by 2 bases, the J end by 0 bases, with 5 bases between. The CDR3 region has the DNA TGTGCCAGCAGTTACCTTATCTCCTACGAGCAGTACTTC. Translated: CASSYLISYEQYF.

The gene calls are TRBV5-4 and TRBJ2-3, with TRBD1 matching 8 bases. CDR3 length: 14 amino acids. Germline CDR1 is SGHNT and CDR2 is YYREEE (reference sequence). V was clipped by 0 bases and J by 6 bases; unmatched bases: 3. This CDR3 is CASSLGQGSDTQYF. The CDR3, as DNA: TGTGCCAGCAGCTTGGGACAGGGGTCGGATACGCAGTATTTT.

V is TRBV4-2 and J is TRBJ2-7, with 11 positions matching TRBD2. J was trimmed by 2 bases and V by 5 bases; bases with no gene match: 5. The CDR3 runs 15 residues. Looked up from germline, CDR1 is LGHNA and CDR2 is YNFKEQ. The CDR3 reads CASSSLAGDPYEQYF. As DNA, the CDR3 is TGTGCCAGCAGCTCACTAGCGGGGGATCCCTACGAGCAGTACTTC.

CDR3: CASSPRAGVYEQFF. CDR3 nucleotide sequence: TGTGCCAGCAGTCCAAGGGCGGGTGTGTATGAGCAGTTCTTC. The chain uses TRBV7-3 and TRBJ2-1; perhaps TRBD2 as D (5 bases). This CDR3 is 14 amino acids long. V lost 6 bases, J lost 8 bases, and 17 bases lay in between. Per germline, CDR1 SGHTA and CDR2 FQGTGA.

As to this clone: Other DNA sequences within the sample encode an identical CDR3. The gene calls are TRBV29-1 and TRBJ1-1, with 9 positions matching TRBD1. The germline CDR1 and CDR2 sequences are SQVTM and ANQGSEA. With 3 bases clipped from V and 2 bases from J, the junction kept 1 base outside the gene matches. CDR3 length: 13 residues. The CDR3 bases are TGCAGCGTTGAGGGACAGGGTAACACTGAAGCTTTCTTT. Translating gives CSVEGQGNTEAFF.

The chain is built from TRBV28 and TRBJ2-6; 7 nucleotides line up with TRBD2. The ends lost 3 bases at V and 0 bases at J; junction bases unmatched: 20. The CDR3 is 22 amino acids. Germline V gene data show CDR1 as MDHEN and CDR2 as SYDVKM. The CDR3 nucleotides read TGTGCCAGCAGTTTCAGGGAGGGGAGGGCCGGAAAAACCCCCTCTGGGGCCAACGTCCTGACTTTC. This gives the protein CASSFREGRAGKTPSGANVLTF.

J is TRBJ2-2 and V is TRBV10-3, with D uncertain. The CDR3 extends over 13 amino acids. Trimming left V 11 bases short and J 5 bases short, with 15 bases between. CDR1 is ENHRY and CDR2 is SYGVKD in the germline V gene. The CDR3 coding sequence is TGTGCCTTCTCTCCGAGTAAAACCGGGGAGCTGTTTTTT. Its protein product is CAFSPSKTGELFF.

This clone was counted a few times. The CDR3 DNA follows: TGTGCCAGCAGCAGGGCAGGGGACTATGGCTACACCTTC. Its translation is CASSRAGDYGYTF. The chain recombines TRBV5-4 with TRBJ1-2; D may be TRBD1 (6 bases). The germline V gene encodes CDR1 SGHNT and CDR2 YYREEE (reference sequence). The CDR3 covers 13 residues. V was pared by 4 bases and J by 3 bases, with 10 bases between. The variable domain in full, with the rest retrieved from reference TRBV5-4 and TRBJ1-2, is ETGVTQSPTHLIKTRGQQVTLRCSSQSGHNTVSWYQQALGQGPQFIFQYYREEENGRGNFPPRFSGLQFPNYSSELNVNALELDDSALYLCASSRAGDYGYTFGSGTRLTVV.

The V call is TRBV5-1, the J call TRBJ2-7; weak D call: TRBD1 (6 bases). V lost 4 bases, J lost 7 bases, and 18 bases lay in between. The CDR3 loop spans 14 amino acids. Per germline, CDR1 SGHRS and CDR2 YFSETQ. The DNA of the CDR3 is TGCGCCAGCAGCCCGCCCTTGGGGGCGCATGAGCAGTACTTC. It encodes CASSPPLGAHEQYF.

CDR3 amino acids: CSATQGETQYF. The CDR3 DNA sequence: TGCAGTGCAACACAGGGTGAGACCCAGTACTTC. The chain recombines TRBV20-1 with TRBJ2-5; maybe TRBD1 (6 bases). The CDR3 has 11 residues. V was shortened by 6 bases and J by 5 bases, with 10 bases between the two germline ends. CDR1 and CDR2 (germline): DFQATT, SNEGSKA (reference sequence).

J is TRBJ2-2 and V is TRBV14, with no clear D. The CDR3 runs to 15 residues. Germline CDR1 is SGHDN and CDR2 is FVKESK. The V and J ends lost 4 bases and 3 bases respectively, with 12 bases between them. CDR3 nucleotides: TGTGCCAGCAGCCGAAGACAATGGTACACCGGGGAGCTGTTTTTT. It specifies CASSRRQWYTGELFF.

This chain uses TRBV7-2 with TRBJ2-2, with 12 bases identical to TRBD1. The length of the CDR3 is 19 residues. Germline assignment: CDR1 SGHTA and CDR2 FQGNSA. Trimming took 3 bases from V and 3 from J; bases not matched to a gene: 11. Here the CDR3 DNA reads TGTGCCAGCAGCTTCCCGCCGGGACAGGGGGCGGTGGACACCGGGGAGCTGTTTTTT. Amino acid sequence: CASSFPPGQGAVDTGELFF.

This sequence joins TRBV5-1 and TRBJ2-6; TRBD2 aligns across 10 bases. Germline values: CDR1 SGHRS, CDR2 YFSETQ. V lost 4 bases and J lost 0; bases outside the gene matches: 13. The CDR3 has 20 amino acids. CDR3 protein: CASSPAGGPPGDSGANVLTF. DNA for the CDR3: TGCGCCAGCAGCCCAGCGGGAGGGCCGCCGGGTGACTCTGGGGCCAACGTCCTGACTTTC.